This T cell receptor (beta chain) derives from a study of early T cells in non-severe SARS-CoV-2 infection. Study information: Investigators sequenced bulk RNA drawn from unsorted whole blood, and chains remained unpaired. Regarding the study as a whole: Sequences matched to VDJdb favored anti-spike CD8 responses, while private and CD4 specificities were missed.

As part of library construction, unique molecular identifiers were attached to individual cDNA molecules. Using its own MiXCR run on the 5' RACE reads, TCRdb lists one record per CDR3 protein. Among approximately 58,000 distinct CDR3 sequences, 11% were seen once, and the ten largest hold about 9.4%. Germline-derived CDR1 and CDR2 are SGHRS and YFSETQ. Trimming removed 0 bases at V and 2 bases at J, with 11 bases between. There are 15 residues in the CDR3. This clonotype was counted many times. Its target is not known. The source is an adult who was a healthcare worker with PCR-confirmed SARS-CoV-2 infection or an uninfected control (not recorded which). Input material: whole blood. The chain has TRBV5-1 and TRBJ1-1, with D unclear. Written as DNA, the CDR3 is TGCGCCAGCAGCTTGGAAGGCTTGTCCAACACTGAAGCTTTCTTT. This translates into CASSLEGLSNTEAFF. The full variable domain, rest sourced from reference TRBV5-1 and TRBJ1-1, is KAGVTQTPRYLIKTRGQQVTLSCSPISGHRSVSWYQQTPGQGLQFLFEYFSETQRNKGNFPGRFSGRQFSNSRSEMNVSTLELGDSALYLCASSLEGLSNTEAFFGQGTRLTVV.